This T cell receptor (beta chain) was captured in a study of shared clonotypes between healthy human individuals (dated by TCRdb to about 2020). Background on the whole study: The cohort comprised a couple of women and a few men aged 18 to 49 years. Per donor, leukapheresis produced somewhere between about 0.94 and 9.5 billion PBMCs. To estimate repertoire size and how much clonotypes are shared between individuals, the study performed deep sequencing of blood TCR repertoires from 4 to 6 healthy adults. For each donor, three plates each were used for CD4 naive and CD4 memory, two plates were used for CD8 naive, and one plate was used for CD8 memory. To increase sequencing depth and limit assay-specific biases, TCR repertoire library preparation and sequencing were carried out by different laboratories using diverse techniques. Beyond this particular receptor, the publication reports: Only blood was sampled, and tissue TCR repertoires likely differ from those in blood. Compared with non-shared clonotypes, clonotypes shared by all four sorted-subset donors had higher generation probabilities. Incomplete sequencing was indicated by rarefaction of sorted-subset datasets, despite the large sequencing depth. Based on pairwise subsampling, the degree of clonotype sharing among donors was expected to be affected by sequencing depth. When a few donors were compared, the shared fraction of clonotypes was around 5% for naive CD4, roughly 3.4% for naive CD8, roughly 2.5% for memory CD4, and 0.35% to 0.4% for memory CD8. Naive subsets generally had larger estimated clonotype richness than memory subsets. Because the study included only a small number of donors, the genetic and exposure-history diversity represented was limited.

Healthy HIV-negative adults with no recently reported acute infections or vaccinations were included as donors. Only Caucasian adults living in Nashville, Tennessee, USA were represented among the donors. CD4+ T cells were enriched through magnetic negative selection, after which naive cells were positively selected on CD45RA and the remaining negative fraction served as the memory subset. Blood was obtained by leukapheresis, after which PBMCs were separated by Ficoll-Histopaque density gradient centrifugation and cryopreserved in liquid nitrogen vapor phase. Purity and quantity of every magnetically sorted T cell population were checked by analytical flow cytometry. Genomic DNA was isolated from every sorted fraction and measured by UV absorbance on a Nanodrop 2000c. CDR1 and CDR2, per the germline V gene, are MGHDK and SYGVNS. Trimming at the junction amounts to 6 bases on V and 5 bases on J, and the germline ends lie 10 bases apart. From the cysteine up to the phenylalanine, the CDR3 has a length of 12 residues. Only CDR3 DNA remains: 36 bases, in frame from the first base.

On this clone itself: Its antigen is still unknown. A much larger clone sits a single nucleotide away, making a read error possible.

Using the deep immunoSEQ assay, multiplex PCR amplified TCR CDR3 regions from genomic DNA. Extracted genomic DNA from each cell subset was spread evenly across all wells of several immunoSEQ 96-well plates, with each plate serving as a replicate. For sorted subsets, each replicate PCR was loaded with roughly 0.2 ug genomic DNA, equivalent to some 27,000 T cell genomes. Purified libraries were measured with a Qubit 3.0 fluorometer, size-checked on a Bioanalyzer 2100, and measured again with the KAPA Library Quantification kit. Every immunoSEQ 96-well plate was sequenced on a separate single-read 150-cycle Illumina NextSeq 550 flow cell. Processing in the source paper ran as follows. Because the immunoSEQ output held only junctional sequences and lacked quality scores, the filtering could not match the filtering applied to full-length reads. Sequences were annotated with PyIR, a Python wrapper for IgBLAST v1.9, using IMGT germline references to assign V/J genes and CDR3. Reads with weak V/J assignments (E-value above 1e-6), missing CDR3, stop codons, out-of-frame junctions, or ambiguous translated residues were removed. A V3J clonotype was defined by an identical inferred V gene, J gene, and CDR3 amino acid sequence. To compute the percentage overlap between repertoires, the number of shared unique clonotypes was divided by the size of the smaller repertoire. RTK rarefaction, the Chao1 estimator, and Recon v2.1 estimates of unobserved clonotypes were used to assess repertoire richness. Generation probabilities for all TCRbeta clonotypes obtained by the gDNA method from a few donors were computed using OLGA. In its TCRdb copy, this immuneACCESS table keeps in-frame sequences only and misses some clones. Where compared with another copy, unresolved V genes explain less than half of these, and the others have no known cause. V and J calls and clone size come straight from that table; D and trimming were deduced from the DNA. For this sample the table gives nearly 1,000,000 clones, of which approximately 80% were detected only once. The ten largest make up about 1.5% of the sample.

The source material was memory CD4+ T cells sorted from blood. The sample's cell subset or site label is to be understood as: CD45RA-negative fraction. This TCR was sampled from a man aged 18 to 29 in good health. The chain is assembled from TRBV25-1 and TRBJ1-2; the D gene is perhaps TRBD1, on 6 matching bases. The DNA reads as follows: TGTGCCAGCAGCTTAACAGGGTATGGCTACACCTTC. The translation is CASSLTGYGYTF.